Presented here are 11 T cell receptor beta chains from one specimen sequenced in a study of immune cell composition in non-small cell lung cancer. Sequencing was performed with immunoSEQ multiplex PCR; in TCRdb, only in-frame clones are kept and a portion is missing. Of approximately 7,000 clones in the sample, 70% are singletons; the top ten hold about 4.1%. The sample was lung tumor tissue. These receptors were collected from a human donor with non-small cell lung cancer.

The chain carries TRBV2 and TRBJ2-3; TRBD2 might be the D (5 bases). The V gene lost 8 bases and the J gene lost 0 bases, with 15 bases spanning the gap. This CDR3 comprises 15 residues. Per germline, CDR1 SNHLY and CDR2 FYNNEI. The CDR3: CASFQTSYSTDTQYF. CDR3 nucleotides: TGTGCCAGCTTTCAAACTAGTTACAGCACAGATACGCAGTATTTT.

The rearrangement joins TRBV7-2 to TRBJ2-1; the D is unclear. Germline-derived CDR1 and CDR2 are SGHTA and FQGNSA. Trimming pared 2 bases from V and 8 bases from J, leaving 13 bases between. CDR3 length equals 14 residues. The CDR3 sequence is CASSLRVGRDEQFF. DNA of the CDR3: TGTGCCAGCAGCTTAAGAGTCGGTCGGGATGAGCAGTTCTTC.

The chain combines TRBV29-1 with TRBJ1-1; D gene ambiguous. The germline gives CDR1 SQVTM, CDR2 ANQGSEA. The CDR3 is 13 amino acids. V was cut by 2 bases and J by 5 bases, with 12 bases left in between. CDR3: CSVEISSGTEAFF. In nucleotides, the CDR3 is TGCAGCGTTGAAATTTCATCCGGGACTGAAGCTTTCTTT.

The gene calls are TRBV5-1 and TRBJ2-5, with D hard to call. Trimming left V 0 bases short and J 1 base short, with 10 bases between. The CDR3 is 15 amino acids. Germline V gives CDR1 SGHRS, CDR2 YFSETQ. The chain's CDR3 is CASSLGSVGQETQYF. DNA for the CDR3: TGCGCCAGCAGCTTGGGGTCGGTCGGCCAAGAGACCCAGTACTTC.

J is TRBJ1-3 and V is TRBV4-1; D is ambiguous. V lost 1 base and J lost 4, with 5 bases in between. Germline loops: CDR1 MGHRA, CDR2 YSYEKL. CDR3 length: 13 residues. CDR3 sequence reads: CASSQGQGNTIYF. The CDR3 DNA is TGCGCCAGCAGCCAAGGTCAGGGAAACACCATATATTTT.

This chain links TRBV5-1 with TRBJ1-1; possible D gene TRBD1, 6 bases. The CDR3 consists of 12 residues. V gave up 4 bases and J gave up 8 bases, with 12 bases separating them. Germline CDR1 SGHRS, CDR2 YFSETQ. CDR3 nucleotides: TGCGCCAGCAGCCCCGAAACAGGGGAAGCTTTCTTT. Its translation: CASSPETGEAFF.

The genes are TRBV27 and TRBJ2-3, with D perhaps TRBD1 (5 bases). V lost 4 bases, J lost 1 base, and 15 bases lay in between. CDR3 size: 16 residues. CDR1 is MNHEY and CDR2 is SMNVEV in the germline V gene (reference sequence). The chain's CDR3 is CASSSPYETGTDTQYF. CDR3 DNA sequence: TGTGCCAGCAGTTCACCATACGAGACAGGCACAGATACGCAGTATTTT.

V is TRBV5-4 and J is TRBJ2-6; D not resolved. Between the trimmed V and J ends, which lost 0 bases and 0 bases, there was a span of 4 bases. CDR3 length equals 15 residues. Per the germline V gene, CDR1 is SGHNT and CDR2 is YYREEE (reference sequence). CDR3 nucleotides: TGTGCCAGCAGCTTGGACGGCTCTGGGGCCAACGTCCTGACTTTC. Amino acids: CASSLDGSGANVLTF.

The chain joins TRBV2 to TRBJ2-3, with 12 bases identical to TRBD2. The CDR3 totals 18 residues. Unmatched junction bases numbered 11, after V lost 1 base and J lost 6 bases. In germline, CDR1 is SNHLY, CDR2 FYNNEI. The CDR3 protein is CASSEGSSTSGGIDTQYF. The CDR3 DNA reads TGTGCCAGCAGTGAAGGTAGCTCGACTAGCGGGGGAATCGATACGCAGTATTTT. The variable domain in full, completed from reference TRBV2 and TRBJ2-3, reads EPEVTQTPSHQVTQMGQEVILRCVPISNHLYFYWYRQILGQKVEFLVSFYNNEISEKSEIFDDQFSVERPDGSNFTLKIRSTKLEDSAMYFCASSEGSSTSGGIDTQYFGPGTRLTVL.

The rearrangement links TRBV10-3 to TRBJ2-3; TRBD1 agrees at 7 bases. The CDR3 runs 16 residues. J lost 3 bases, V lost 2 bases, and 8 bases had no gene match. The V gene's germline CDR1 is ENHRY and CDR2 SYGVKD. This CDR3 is CAISEREQGWTDTQYF. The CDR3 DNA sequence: TGTGCCATCAGTGAGCGGGAACAGGGGTGGACAGATACGCAGTATTTT.

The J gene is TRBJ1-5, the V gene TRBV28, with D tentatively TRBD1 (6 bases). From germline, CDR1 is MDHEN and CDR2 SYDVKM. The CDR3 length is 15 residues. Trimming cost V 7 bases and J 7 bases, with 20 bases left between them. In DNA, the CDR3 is TGTGCCAGCAACTTCGGACAGAGTAGGCGGCAGCCCCAGCATTTT. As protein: CASNFGQSRRQPQHF.